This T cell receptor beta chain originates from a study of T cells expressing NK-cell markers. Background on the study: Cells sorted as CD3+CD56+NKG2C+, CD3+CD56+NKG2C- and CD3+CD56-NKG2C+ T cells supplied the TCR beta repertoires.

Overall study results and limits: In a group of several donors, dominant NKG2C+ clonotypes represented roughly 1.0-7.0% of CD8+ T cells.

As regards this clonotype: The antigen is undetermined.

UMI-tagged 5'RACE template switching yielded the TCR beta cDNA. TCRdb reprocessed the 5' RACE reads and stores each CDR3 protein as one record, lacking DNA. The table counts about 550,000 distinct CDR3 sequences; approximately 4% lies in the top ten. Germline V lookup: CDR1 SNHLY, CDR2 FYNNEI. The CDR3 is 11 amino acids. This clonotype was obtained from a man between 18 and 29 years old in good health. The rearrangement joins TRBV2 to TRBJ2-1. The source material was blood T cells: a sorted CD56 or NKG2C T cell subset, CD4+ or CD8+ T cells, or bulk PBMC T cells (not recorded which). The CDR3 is CASSRTDEQFF.